This T cell receptor (beta chain) was identified in a study of CD4 T cells in relation to SARS-CoV-2 and coronaviruses. On the study more broadly: PBMCs were cultured with antigen for roughly nine days before TCR beta sequencing. The HLA restriction of the shared crossreactive spike epitopes was mapped.

The CDR3 consists of 16 residues. Germline V gene data show CDR1 as LNHDA and CDR2 as SQIVND (reference sequence). Trimming cost V 4 bases and J 9 bases; bases outside gene matches: 8. Profiled with immunoSEQ multiplex PCR; TCRdb holds only in-frame clones, not every one. Of 28,000 or so clones in the sample, roughly four fifths were seen once. Regarding this clone: The antigen is not known.

Unexposed donor CD4+ T cells date from about 2011-2019, before the COVID-19 pandemic. The cells were cultured for approximately ten days before CD4+ T cells were isolated. As cell numbers allowed, unexposed-donor CD4+ T cells faced SARS-CoV-2 S/N and four cold-coronavirus spikes. The sequence was obtained from a human donor in good health. The sample taken for sequencing was CD4+ T cells from PBMCs, cultured in vitro. This chain uses TRBV19 with TRBJ2-1, with 14 bases identical to TRBD2. The CDR3 DNA is TGTGCCAGTAGTACTCGGACTAGCGGGAGGTTAGGTGAGCAGTTCTTC. As protein: CASSTRTSGRLGEQFF.